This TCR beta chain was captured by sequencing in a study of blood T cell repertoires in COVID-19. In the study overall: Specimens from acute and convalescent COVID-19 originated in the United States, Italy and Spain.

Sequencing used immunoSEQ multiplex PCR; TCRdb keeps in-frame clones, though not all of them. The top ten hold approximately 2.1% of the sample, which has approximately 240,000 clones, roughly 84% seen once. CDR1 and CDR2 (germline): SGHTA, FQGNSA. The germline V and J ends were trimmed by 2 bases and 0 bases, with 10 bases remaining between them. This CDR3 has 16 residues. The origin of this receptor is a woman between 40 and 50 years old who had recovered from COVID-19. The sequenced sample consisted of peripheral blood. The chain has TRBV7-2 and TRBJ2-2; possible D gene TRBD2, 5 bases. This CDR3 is CASSLTPLANTGELFF. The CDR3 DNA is TGTGCCAGCAGCTTAACCCCACTAGCGAACACCGGGGAGCTGTTTTTT. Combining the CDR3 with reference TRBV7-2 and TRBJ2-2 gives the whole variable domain GAGVSQSPSNKVTEKGKDVELRCDPISGHTALYWYRQSLGQGLEFLIYFQGNSAPDKSGLPSDRFSAERTGGSVSTLTIQRTQQEDSAVYLCASSLTPLANTGELFFGEGSRLTVL.